The entry that follows covers one T cell receptor (beta chain) sequence. The V gene's germline CDR1 is SNHLY and CDR2 FYNNEI. The V gene lost 6 bases and the J gene lost 0 bases, with 8 bases spanning the gap. This CDR3 is built from 13 residues. This record belongs to a study of PD-1 and CTLA-4 blockade in melanoma. Generated by immunoSEQ multiplex PCR, the TCRdb table keeps only in-frame clones and is missing some. Seen here are around 31,000 clones, about 91% observed once, and the top ten hold less than 10%. The receptor was isolated from a human donor with melanoma. Sequenced here: CD8+ T cells from peripheral blood, sampled from a patient given anti-PD-1 treatment. This chain uses TRBV2 with TRBJ1-1; D not certain. The CDR3 spells CASRMTMNTEAFF. CDR3 sequence (DNA): TGTGCCAGCAGGATGACAATGAACACTGAAGCTTTCTTT.